This record looks at one T cell receptor beta chain sequence and its context. This CDR3 is built from 15 residues. V gave up 6 bases and J gave up 2 bases; unmatched junction bases: 10. Germline V lookup: CDR1 SGHRS, CDR2 YFSETQ. The table came from immunoSEQ multiplex PCR; TCRdb's copy has only in-frame clones and leaves some out. The repertoire consists of roughly 200,000 clones, with more than 75% occurring once and the leading ten covering approximately 2.5%. These data come from a study of blood T cell repertoires in COVID-19. Study summary: Spain, Italy and the United States supplied samples that represented acute and convalescent COVID-19. In each case, the material was cDNA or gDNA derived from T cells, B-cell-depleted T cells, or PBMCs.

The sample taken for sequencing was peripheral blood. This sequence was found in a middle-aged man with active or convalescent COVID-19. The rearrangement uses TRBV5-1 and TRBJ2-7; 8 bases align to TRBD2. This chain's CDR3 is CASTSGGAQPYEQYF. As DNA, the CDR3 is TGCGCCAGCACCTCGGGGGGGGCTCAACCCTACGAGCAGTACTTC.